This entry lists 14 T cell receptor beta chains sequenced from one sample in a study of blood T cell repertoires in COVID-19. Here immunoSEQ multiplex PCR was the method, and the copy in TCRdb shows in-frame clones only, minus some. The sample yields 200,000 to 250,000 clones, about 88% seen once. Material: peripheral blood. The receptor source for this set is a woman aged 40 to 50 who had recovered from COVID-19.

The chain has TRBV6-5 and TRBJ1-2; no firm D call. Looked up from germline, CDR1 is MNHEY and CDR2 is SVGAGI. V lost 6 bases, J lost 0 bases, and 14 bases lay in between. The CDR3 spans 15 residues. CDR3 in amino acids: CASRAGREANYGYTF. DNA for the CDR3: TGTGCCAGCAGGGCAGGACGGGAAGCTAACTATGGCTACACCTTC.

This chain joins TRBV3-1 (or the pseudogene TRBV3-2) and TRBJ1-6; no definite D call. CDR1 is LGHDT, CDR2 YNNKEL, per germline (reference sequence). Trimming took 3 bases from V and 0 from J, leaving 6 bases between them. The length of the CDR3 is 15 residues. The DNA of the CDR3 is TGTGCCAGCAGCCAGGTCGGCTCCTATAATTCACCCCTCCACTTT. Translated, it gives CASSQVGSYNSPLHF.

This chain links TRBV3-1 (or the pseudogene TRBV3-2) with TRBJ1-5; D remains ambiguous. CDR1 is LGHDT and CDR2 is YNNKEL in the germline V gene (reference sequence). V dropped 3 bases and J dropped 9 bases, with 9 bases sitting between them. The CDR3 extends over 12 amino acids. The CDR3, as DNA: TGTGCCAGCAGCCATTTAGGAGGGCCCCAGCATTTT. Translating gives CASSHLGGPQHF.

This rearrangement joins TRBV4-2 to TRBJ1-2; tentatively, D is TRBD1 (6 bases). CDR3 size: 14 residues. The germline gives CDR1 LGHNA, CDR2 YNFKEQ. V lost 0 bases and J 3 bases, leaving 8 bases between the germline ends. DNA for the CDR3: TGTGCCAGCAGCCAAGACGACAGGTACTATGGCTACACCTTC. It yields the protein CASSQDDRYYGYTF.

This chain links TRBV29-1 with TRBJ2-3, with 12 nucleotides matching TRBD2. The CDR3 totals 14 residues. J was trimmed by 5 bases and V by 4 bases; bases with no gene match: 4. The germline V gene has CDR1 SQVTM and CDR2 ANQGSEA. The CDR3 region is CSVGTSGVGDTQYF. Here the CDR3 DNA reads TGCAGCGTTGGGACTAGCGGGGTAGGAGATACGCAGTATTTT.

Only one count was recorded for this clone. The chain employs TRBV30 and TRBJ1-3, with TRBD1 matching over 8 bases. Trimming removed 0 bases from V and 4 bases from J; junction bases left unmatched: 5. The length of the CDR3 is 15 residues. Germline V gene data show CDR1 as GTSNPN and CDR2 as SVGIG (reference sequence). DNA of the CDR3: TGTGCCTGGAGTGTAAGGACAGGGCCCGGAAACACCATATATTTT. It yields the protein CAWSVRTGPGNTIYF.

The chain combines TRBV12-5 with TRBJ1-1; the D gene is possibly TRBD1 (5 bases). Per germline, CDR1 LGHNT and CDR2 FRNRAP. The V gene lost 5 bases and the J gene lost 7 bases, with 14 bases spanning the gap. CDR3 length equals 13 residues. The CDR3 loop is CASGLAWGGEAFF. The CDR3 nucleotides are TGTGCTAGTGGTCTGGCTTGGGGCGGTGAAGCTTTCTTT.

The chain links TRBV5-6 to TRBJ1-5; D is perhaps TRBD1 (6 bases). Germline loops: CDR1 SGHDT, CDR2 YYEEEE. V shed 1 base and J shed 2 bases, with 13 bases lying between them. The CDR3 contains 16 residues. The CDR3 protein is CASSLWSGVGNQPQHF. As DNA, the CDR3 is TGTGCCAGCAGCTTGTGGTCAGGGGTTGGCAATCAGCCCCAGCATTTT.

CDR3 nucleotides: TGTGCTAGTGGGCCACACAGGGGCGAGCAGTACTTC. It yields the protein CASGPHRGEQYF. The rearrangement uses TRBV12-5 and TRBJ2-7, with TRBD1 matching over 7 bases. There are 12 residues in the CDR3. Trimming removed 6 bases from V and 6 bases from J; junction bases left unmatched: 5. Germline-derived CDR1 and CDR2 are LGHNT and FRNRAP.

The chain links TRBV3-1 (or the pseudogene TRBV3-2) to TRBJ2-3, with TRBD2 matching 14 bases. The CDR3 loop spans 17 amino acids. Per the germline V gene, CDR1 is LGHDT and CDR2 is YNNKEL (reference sequence). J was trimmed by 2 bases and V by 7 bases; bases with no gene match: 8. For the CDR3, the DNA is TGTGCCAGCATGGGACTAGCGGGGGCCCATAACACAGATACGCAGTATTTT. It yields the protein CASMGLAGAHNTDTQYF.

The chain combines TRBV5-4 with TRBJ2-7, with 7 nucleotides matching TRBD1. The CDR3 sequence is 15 residues long. The V gene's germline CDR1 is SGHNT and CDR2 YYREEE (reference sequence). The trim removed 3 bases at V and 2 bases at J, leaving 8 bases unmatched. CDR3 sequence: CASSSGTDPAYEQYF. The CDR3 DNA is TGTGCCAGCAGCTCCGGGACAGATCCGGCCTACGAGCAGTACTTC.

The V call is TRBV28, the J call TRBJ1-5, with D perhaps TRBD1 (6 bases). The CDR3 is 14 residues long. Trimming removed 2 bases from V and 8 bases from J, with 13 bases in between. CDR1 is MDHEN and CDR2 is SYDVKM in the germline V gene. CDR3 coding DNA: TGTGCCAGCAGTTTAGAAAGGGGGAGTAAGCCCCAGCATTTT. Its translation is CASSLERGSKPQHF.

The chain combines TRBV7-2 with TRBJ1-2; tentatively, D is TRBD1 (5 bases). Per the germline V gene, CDR1 is SGHTA and CDR2 is FQGNSA. Trimming took off 0 bases at V and 4 bases at J, with 15 bases between the two ends. This CDR3 is built from 16 residues. The CDR3 coding sequence is TGTGCCAGCAGCTTAGCTAAGACAGCGATTCTCTATGGCTACACCTTC. Translating it yields CASSLAKTAILYGYTF.

The chain has TRBV28 and TRBJ1-3; tentative D call: TRBD1 (5 bases). Germline CDR1 is MDHEN and CDR2 is SYDVKM. CDR3 length equals 17 residues. Between the trimmed V and J ends, which lost 6 bases and 0 bases, there was a span of 18 bases. CDR3 protein: CASRNMGEGLSGNTIYF. CDR3 in DNA: TGTGCCAGCAGAAACATGGGGGAGGGCCTCTCTGGAAACACCATATATTTT.